Listed below are T cell receptor beta chains from one sample, sequenced in a study of cytomegalovirus exposure and HLA in healthy donors. Profiling relied on immunoSEQ multiplex PCR, and the TCRdb table lists in-frame clones only, not all of them. Among around 110,000 clones listed, roughly 73% were seen once. Sequenced material: PBMCs. These receptors all come from a woman aged 25 to 39 in good health and CMV-seronegative. The CDR3 runs from the conserved cysteine through the conserved F or W. Each record gives: D gene, clone size, CDR3 length, V gene, J gene, CDR3 DNA, CDR3 protein. A D gene is named only where the DNA matches it firmly. Size is omitted from some rows. Given values are once, few, many or a class for expanded clones.

>NA|NA|15|TRBV7-7|TRBJ1-3
TGTGCCAGCAGCTTAGATGGAGGGGCAGGAAACACCATATATTTT
CASSLDGGAGNTIYF
>NA|NA|14|TRBV6-5|TRBJ1-5
TGTGCCAGCAGTTATGGGCAGGGTGGCCAGCCCCAGCATTTT
CASSYGQGGQPQHF
>NA|NA|17|TRBV5-1|TRBJ1-1
TGCGCCAGCAGCTTTATGGGGGGGTCCGGCTTGAACACTGAAGCTTTCTTT
CASSFMGGSGLNTEAFF
>NA|once|14|TRBV6-1|TRBJ2-7
TGTGCCAGCAGGAGGTCCTCCCCCGCCTACGAGCAGTACTTC
CASRRSSPAYEQYF
>TRBD2|NA|16|TRBV18|TRBJ2-3
TGTGCCAGCTCGATACGGACTAGCGGTACTGCAGATACGCAGTATTTT
CASSIRTSGTADTQYF
>TRBD2|few|12|TRBV2|TRBJ2-6
TGTGCCGGGGGGGCTGGGGCCAACGTCCTGACTTTC
CAGGAGANVLTF
>NA|NA|17|TRBV4-1|TRBJ1-2
TGCGCCAGCAGCCAAGATTTTTTCACGGACTTAGCCTATGGCTACACCTTC
CASSQDFFTDLAYGYTF
>TRBD2|few|14|TRBV6-4|TRBJ2-3
TGTGCCAGCAGCCCGGGACTAGCGGGTGACTCCCAGTATTTT
CASSPGLAGDSQYF
>TRBD1|NA|16|TRBV5-1|TRBJ1-2
TGCGCCAGCAGCCCAAGAGATGGACAGGCTTTTTGGGGCTACACCTTC
CASSPRDGQAFWGYTF
>NA|once|15|TRBV10-2|TRBJ2-1
TGCGCCAGCAGTGAGCGGGGCGGGACCGCTCTTGAGCAGTTCTTC
CASSERGGTALEQFF
>NA|NA|19|TRBV30|TRBJ2-2
TGTGCCTGGAACGGACGGACGGAGGAGAAGGTCACCTACACCGGGGAGCTGTTTTTT
CAWNGRTEEKVTYTGELFF
>NA|NA|13|TRBV18|TRBJ1-2
TGTGCCAGCTCACCACGACTAGGGGAAGGCTACACCTTC
CASSPRLGEGYTF
>NA|NA|12|TRBV2|TRBJ1-2
TGTGCCAGCAGCCCAGTCGAAGGGGTGAGTTCCTTC
CASSPVEGVSSF
>TRBD1|NA|16|TRBV27|TRBJ2-3
TGTGCCAGCAGTTTATCAGGGGGCGCGAACACAGATACGCAGTATTTT
CASSLSGGANTDTQYF
>TRBD2|NA|14|TRBV5-6|TRBJ2-1
TGTGCCAGCAGCAGAGCGGGGGGATTCAATGAGCAGTTCTTC
CASSRAGGFNEQFF
>NA|NA|18|TRBV6-1|TRBJ1-1
TGTGCCAGCAGTGGCGATGTGGGGAAAACCCAGGGGTACACTGAAGCTTTCTTT
CASSGDVGKTQGYTEAFF
>NA|few|14|TRBV6-5|TRBJ1-1
TGTGCCAGCAGACCCGGACAATCTTTTGCTGAAGCTTTCTTT
CASRPGQSFAEAFF
>NA|NA|15|TRBV5-1|TRBJ2-3
TGCGCCAGCAGCTTGGAGGCAGTGGCGGTAGATACGCAGTATTTT
CASSLEAVAVDTQYF
>NA|NA|13|TRBV7-2|TRBJ2-7
TGTGCCAGCAGCCTCCCCGGGAATTCCGAGCAGTACTTC
CASSLPGNSEQYF
>TRBD1|NA|17|TRBV7-2|TRBJ1-2
TGTGCCAGCAGCTTAGACAGGGGCCGAACTCCTAACTATGGCTACACCTTC
CASSLDRGRTPNYGYTF
>TRBD1|NA|15|TRBV5-1|TRBJ1-5
TGCGCCAGCAGCTGGCGGACAGGGGGTGATCAGCCCCAGCATTTT
CASSWRTGGDQPQHF
>NA|NA|17|TRBV18|TRBJ2-6
TGTGCCAGCTCACCCACCGAAGCATACTCTGGGGCCAACGTCCTGACTTTC
CASSPTEAYSGANVLTF
>NA|NA|19|TRBV7-5|TRBJ2-3
TGTGTCAGAAGCTTAAAAATCTCCAGCGGACTTTGCGGCACAGATACGCAGTATTTT
CVRSLKISSGLCGTDTQYF
>TRBD1|few|15|TRBV6-4|TRBJ1-2
TGTGCCAGCAGTGACGGGACAGGGGGCGCAGATGGCTACACCTTC
CASSDGTGGADGYTF
>TRBD1|NA|16|TRBV5-1|TRBJ1-4
TGCGCCAGCAGCTTTTTCGAAGGGACAGGGGGTGAAAAACTGTTTTTT
CASSFFEGTGGEKLFF
>TRBD2|NA|15|TRBV4-3|TRBJ2-1
TGCGCCAGCAGCCAAGTCCTTGGGGGGGGGACGGGGCAGTTCTTC
CASSQVLGGGTGQFF
>NA|NA|14|TRBV27|TRBJ1-3
TGTGCCAGCAGTTTTAAAGGAGCTGGAAACACCATATATTTT
CASSFKGAGNTIYF
>TRBD1|few|15|TRBV19|TRBJ1-4
TGTGCCAGAATCCTGGACAGGGGGGATAATGAAAAACTGTTTTTT
CARILDRGDNEKLFF